This passage covers 25 T cell receptor beta chains from one sample sequenced in a study of blood T cell repertoires in COVID-19. Sequencing was performed with immunoSEQ multiplex PCR; in TCRdb, only in-frame clones are kept and a portion is missing. The table records under 200,000 clones, approximately 81% of them present only once. Material: peripheral blood. These receptors originate from a middle-aged man with acute or convalescent COVID-19.

J is TRBJ2-7 and V is TRBV11-2, with 10 positions matching TRBD1. The CDR3 has 14 residues. Germline CDR1 reads SGHAT; CDR2 reads FQNNGV. V lost 5 bases to trimming and J lost 4 bases; unmatched junction nucleotides: 5. The CDR3 nucleotides read TGTGCCAGCAGCGTCGGGACAGGGGCGTACGAGCAGTACTTC. Amino acid sequence: CASSVGTGAYEQYF.

The CDR3 sequence: CASSTTGGTEAFF. CDR3 nucleotides: TGTGCCAGCAGCACGACAGGGGGCACTGAAGCTTTCTTT. This chain links TRBV5-5 with TRBJ1-1; 9 bases line up with TRBD1. V shed 4 bases and J 4 bases; nucleotides not matched to a gene: 2. This CDR3 is built from 13 residues. Per the germline V gene, CDR1 is SGHKS and CDR2 is YYEKEE (reference sequence). The variable domain in full, completed from reference TRBV5-5 and TRBJ1-1, reads DAGVTQSPTHLIKTRGQQVTLRCSPISGHKSVSWYQQVLGQGPQFIFQYYEKEERGRGNFPDRFSARQFPNYSSELNVNALLLGDSALYLCASSTTGGTEAFFGQGTRLTVV.

The chain uses TRBV3-1 (or the pseudogene TRBV3-2) and TRBJ1-6, with D possibly TRBD1 on 5 matching bases. The V end lost 1 base, the J end lost 7 bases, and 17 bases lay between the germline ends. CDR1 and CDR2 (germline): LGHDT, YNNKEL (reference sequence). The CDR3 contains 17 residues. The CDR3 loop reads CASSQVGYGGGNSPLHF. CDR3 nucleotides: TGTGCCAGCAGCCAAGTGGGGTATGGGGGAGGGAATTCACCCCTCCACTTT.

The V and J genes are TRBV7-9 and TRBJ1-1, with D possibly TRBD1 on 5 matching bases. Germline values: CDR1 SEHNR, CDR2 FQNEAQ (reference sequence). The V and J ends lost 5 bases and 4 bases respectively, with 20 bases between them. The CDR3 runs 16 residues. Written as DNA, the CDR3 is TGTGCCAGCAGCGCCTCAGGGTCGGATCTGGGCACTGAAGCTTTCTTT. The encoded protein is CASSASGSDLGTEAFF.

This clone was counted between two and nine times. The CDR3 here is CSVDGGQNTEAFF. In DNA, the CDR3 is TGCAGCGTTGATGGCGGGCAGAACACTGAAGCTTTCTTT. V gene TRBV29-1 combines with J gene TRBJ1-1; D ambiguous. CDR3 size: 13 residues. CDR1 and CDR2 from the germline V gene are SQVTM and ANQGSEA. The germline V and J ends were trimmed by 3 bases and 1 base, with 9 bases remaining between them.

The chain couples TRBV28 to TRBJ1-4; 7 bases are shared with TRBD1. The CDR3 is made up of 14 amino acids. V trimming: 5 bases; J trimming: 9 bases; junction bases outside the gene matches: 9. CDR1 MDHEN and CDR2 SYDVKM come from the germline V gene. The CDR3 DNA reads TGTGCCAGCAGTCTTCCCGGGACAGATAAAAAACTGTTTTTT. This codes for CASSLPGTDKKLFF.

V is TRBV19 and J is TRBJ1-6, with D possibly matching TRBD1 (5 bases). The CDR3 is made up of 14 amino acids. Trimming removed 7 bases at V and 10 bases at J, with 17 bases between. Germline CDR1 reads LNHDA; CDR2 reads SQIVND (reference sequence). The chain's CDR3 is CASNEGAHESPLHF. For the CDR3, the DNA is TGTGCCAGTAATGAAGGGGCCCACGAATCACCCCTCCACTTT.

A few counts support this clone. This rearrangement joins TRBV3-1 (or the pseudogene TRBV3-2) to TRBJ1-5; D call uncertain. Looked up from germline, CDR1 is LGHDT and CDR2 is YNNKEL (reference sequence). CDR3 length: 14 residues. V dropped 1 base and J dropped 4 bases, with 8 bases sitting between them. This CDR3 is CASSQGGGNQPQHF. CDR3 coding DNA: TGTGCCAGCAGCCAAGGAGGAGGAAATCAGCCCCAGCATTTT.

The chain couples TRBV6-6 to TRBJ2-2; tentative D call: TRBD2 (5 bases). The CDR3 is 13 amino acids. CDR1 MNHNY and CDR2 SVGAGI come from the germline V gene (reference sequence). Deletions cut 2 bases from V and 7 bases from J, with 8 bases between. The DNA of the CDR3 is TGTGCCAGCAGTTACGTAGCGAGCGGGGAGCTGTTTTTT. Amino acid sequence: CASSYVASGELFF.

This rearrangement joins TRBV5-1 to TRBJ1-1, with unresolved D. CDR3 length equals 13 residues. Trimming removed 4 bases from V and 4 bases from J, with 11 bases in between. The germline V gene encodes CDR1 SGHRS and CDR2 YFSETQ. The CDR3 sequence: CASSTTGSTEAFF. The CDR3, as DNA: TGCGCCAGCAGCACCACCGGGAGCACTGAAGCTTTCTTT.

The chain carries TRBV5-4 and TRBJ2-7; 8 positions match TRBD2. The germline CDR1 and CDR2 sequences are SGHNT and YYREEE (reference sequence). V lost 4 bases to trimming and J lost 2 bases; unmatched junction nucleotides: 2. The CDR3 is 13 residues long. CDR3 nucleotide sequence: TGTGCCAGCAGCCCGGGGGGGGCCTACGAGCAGTACTTC. This translates into CASSPGGAYEQYF.

The V call is TRBV30, the J call TRBJ2-7; possible D gene TRBD1, 6 bases. The CDR3 has 14 residues. In germline, CDR1 is GTSNPN, CDR2 SVGIG (reference sequence). The ends were cut back, 0 bases at V and 3 bases at J, with 12 bases in the middle. As DNA, the CDR3 is TGTGCCTGGAGTGTGGGGGCAGGGGACTACGAGCAGTACTTC. It codes for CAWSVGAGDYEQYF.

V is TRBV10-3 and J is TRBJ2-3, with 7 bases lining up with TRBD1. Germline trimming cut 2 bases from V and 3 bases from J; bases unmatched to any gene: 8. This CDR3 comprises 16 residues. Germline V gives CDR1 ENHRY, CDR2 SYGVKD. The CDR3 is CAISEQTRTGTDTQYF. The CDR3 DNA is TGTGCCATCAGTGAGCAGACGAGGACAGGAACAGATACGCAGTATTTT.

This sequence joins TRBV5-6 and TRBJ2-1, with TRBD2 matching over 8 bases. This CDR3 is 17 amino acids long. With 7 bases clipped from V and 0 bases from J, the junction kept 12 bases outside the gene matches. Germline V CDR1 and CDR2: SGHDT, YYEEEE. The CDR3, as DNA: TGTGCCAGCCTTCCGGGGGTAGCGGGGCTCTCCTACAATGAGCAGTTCTTC. Translation gives CASLPGVAGLSYNEQFF.

The chain combines TRBV5-1 with TRBJ2-2, with 9 bases aligning to TRBD1. Per germline, CDR1 SGHRS and CDR2 YFSETQ. The trim removed 0 bases at V and 0 bases at J, leaving 6 bases unmatched. This CDR3 has 18 amino acids. DNA of the CDR3: TGCGCCAGCAGCTTGGCCCCGACAGGGGGACCGAACACCGGGGAGCTGTTTTTT. Protein: CASSLAPTGGPNTGELFF.

The count of this clone is one. The DNA of the CDR3 is TGTGCCAGCAGTCAGGGACAGAACACTGAAGCTTTCTTT. This encodes CASSQGQNTEAFF. The V gene is TRBV2, the J gene TRBJ1-1, with D possibly TRBD1 on 6 matching bases. Trimming shortened V by 5 bases and J by 1 base, and 8 bases separated the two germline ends. This CDR3 is 13 amino acids long. Germline assignment: CDR1 SNHLY and CDR2 FYNNEI. The variable domain in full, completed from reference TRBV2 and TRBJ1-1, reads EPEVTQTPSHQVTQMGQEVILRCVPISNHLYFYWYRQILGQKVEFLVSFYNNEISEKSEIFDDQFSVERPDGSNFTLKIRSTKLEDSAMYFCASSQGQNTEAFFGQGTRLTVV.

The gene calls are TRBV10-3 and TRBJ1-5; D is possibly TRBD1 (5 bases). Deletions cut 2 bases from V and 9 bases from J, with 23 bases between. The CDR3 totals 17 residues. CDR1 is ENHRY, CDR2 SYGVKD, per germline. CDR3 in amino acids: CAISEQPGREGPGPQHF. CDR3 bases: TGTGCCATCAGTGAGCAGCCAGGCAGGGAGGGTCCGGGGCCCCAGCATTTT.

V usage is TRBV5-4 and J usage is TRBJ2-3; 7 positions match TRBD1. CDR1 SGHNT and CDR2 YYREEE come from the germline V gene (reference sequence). Unmatched junction bases numbered 8, after V lost 4 bases and J lost 6 bases. The CDR3 runs 14 residues. CDR3: CASSPGQAQDTQYF. CDR3 DNA: TGTGCCAGCAGCCCTGGACAGGCCCAGGATACGCAGTATTTT.

The V call is TRBV6-5, the J call TRBJ1-4; a weak D match, TRBD1 (5 bases). The CDR3 contains 16 residues. Germline values: CDR1 MNHEY, CDR2 SVGAGI. Between the trimmed V and J ends, which lost 0 bases and 3 bases, there was a span of 11 bases. The CDR3 region is CASSYSYTGSNEKLFF. The CDR3 DNA reads TGTGCCAGCAGTTACTCATATACAGGATCTAATGAAAAACTGTTTTTT.

The chain recombines TRBV28 with TRBJ2-4, with 7 nucleotides matching TRBD1. Germline V lookup: CDR1 MDHEN, CDR2 SYDVKM. The CDR3 has 13 residues. J lost 8 bases, V lost 4 bases, and 5 bases had no gene match. The CDR3 DNA follows: TGTGCCAGCAGTTCGACAGGGATCGACATTCAGTACTTC. Encoded protein: CASSSTGIDIQYF.

V is TRBV7-2 and J is TRBJ2-1; TRBD1 might be the D (6 bases). CDR3 length: 13 amino acids. Germline loops: CDR1 SGHTA, CDR2 FQGNSA. V was trimmed by 4 bases and J by 12 bases, leaving 16 bases between them. Here the CDR3 reads CASSSLGGLWQFF. CDR3 sequence (DNA): TGTGCCAGCAGCTCCCTAGGGGGTTTATGGCAGTTCTTC. Combining the CDR3 with reference TRBV7-2 and TRBJ2-1 gives the whole variable domain GAGVSQSPSNKVTEKGKDVELRCDPISGHTALYWYRQSLGQGLEFLIYFQGNSAPDKSGLPSDRFSAERTGGSVSTLTIQRTQQEDSAVYLCASSSLGGLWQFFGPGTRLTVL.

This clone was found once. The chain recombines TRBV2 with TRBJ1-1; TRBD1 matches 7 bases. Germline values: CDR1 SNHLY, CDR2 FYNNEI. Trimming took 10 bases from V and 5 from J; bases not matched to a gene: 13. This CDR3 comprises 14 residues. CDR3 residues: CATQGGGGRTEAFF. CDR3 in DNA: TGTGCCACCCAAGGGGGCGGGGGGCGAACTGAAGCTTTCTTT.

Here the CDR3 DNA reads TGTGCCAGCAGGGAACCGGGACAGGGATCCTATGGCTACACCTTC. Its protein is CASREPGQGSYGYTF. The V gene is TRBV28, the J gene TRBJ1-2; 9 bases are shared with TRBD1. V gave up 6 bases and J gave up 4 bases; unmatched junction bases: 9. Germline assignment: CDR1 MDHEN and CDR2 SYDVKM. This CDR3 has 15 residues.

The V and J genes are TRBV4-1 and TRBJ2-7, with 10 nucleotides matching TRBD2. The CDR3 loop spans 16 amino acids. V gave up 0 bases and J gave up 4 bases; unmatched junction bases: 6. The germline V gene has CDR1 MGHRA and CDR2 YSYEKL. The CDR3 spells CASSQDRSSGGYEQYF. The CDR3 DNA sequence: TGCGCCAGCAGCCAAGATAGGTCTAGCGGGGGATACGAGCAGTACTTC.

The chain has TRBV19 and TRBJ2-7, with D possibly matching TRBD1 (6 bases). Trimming removed 3 bases at V and 7 bases at J, with 13 bases between. CDR3 length equals 13 residues. From germline, CDR1 is LNHDA and CDR2 SQIVND (reference sequence). CDR3 sequence (DNA): TGTGCCAGTAGTATTTTTACAGGGTCGGAGCAGTACTTC. Translated: CASSIFTGSEQYF.